This T cell receptor beta chain is from a study of early T cells in non-severe SARS-CoV-2 infection. J was trimmed by 3 bases and V by 5 bases; bases with no gene match: 15. Germline lookup yields CDR1 MNHEY and CDR2 SMNVEV (reference sequence). This CDR3 comprises 17 residues. TCRdb independently ran MiXCR on the 5' RACE reads; one entry per CDR3 protein. In the table there are roughly 70,000 distinct CDR3 sequences, less than 20% of which are singletons. The TCR comes from an adult who was a healthcare worker with PCR-confirmed SARS-CoV-2 infection or an uninfected control (not recorded which). The genes are TRBV27 and TRBJ1-1; 7 bases match TRBD1. The sample was whole blood, taken at baseline. CDR3 sequence reads: CASSELGGASRDTEAFF. Here the CDR3 DNA reads TGTGCCAGCAGTGAGTTAGGGGGCGCGTCACGGGACACTGAAGCTTTCTTT.